These 18 T cell receptor beta chains share one sample of origin, sequenced in a study. Here immunoSEQ multiplex PCR was the method, and the copy in TCRdb shows in-frame clones only, minus some. Of approximately 70,000 clones listed, approximately 92% are singletons. Material: PBMCs. Every receptor here comes from a man aged 40-49 years with rheumatoid arthritis.

V usage is TRBV6-2 or TRBV6-3 and J usage is TRBJ2-1, with 15 bases matching TRBD2. The CDR3 is 15 residues long. V was pared by 5 bases and J by 8 bases, with 4 bases of the junction left unmatched. The germline CDR1 and CDR2 sequences are MNHEY and SVGEGT. The CDR3 reads CASSGLAGGIDEQFF. The CDR3 nucleotides read TGTGCCAGCAGTGGACTAGCGGGGGGGATCGATGAGCAGTTCTTC.

The chain joins TRBV28 to TRBJ2-7, with unresolved D. The CDR3 totals 14 residues. The germline CDR1 and CDR2 sequences are MDHEN and SYDVKM. Trimming pared 4 bases from V and 3 bases from J, leaving 13 bases between. The CDR3 DNA follows: TGTGCCAGCAGTTGGTCCAGCACCCTCTACGAGCAGTACTTC. Amino acid sequence: CASSWSSTLYEQYF.

The chain uses TRBV5-4 and TRBJ1-5; 10 bases line up with TRBD1. The CDR3 has 15 residues. J lost 4 bases, V lost 1 base, and 2 bases had no gene match. Looked up from germline, CDR1 is SGHNT and CDR2 is YYREEE (reference sequence). The CDR3 nucleotides read TGTGCCAGCAGCTTGTCGGGACAGGGGAATCAGCCCCAGCATTTT. Its translation is CASSLSGQGNQPQHF. The whole variable domain, remainder taken from reference TRBV5-4 and TRBJ1-5, is ETGVTQSPTHLIKTRGQQVTLRCSSQSGHNTVSWYQQALGQGPQFIFQYYREEENGRGNFPPRFSGLQFPNYSSELNVNALELDDSALYLCASSLSGQGNQPQHFGDGTRLSIL.

The rearrangement joins TRBV5-1 to TRBJ1-5, with no clear D. CDR1 and CDR2 (germline): SGHRS, YFSETQ. CDR3 length equals 15 residues. V was pared by 1 base and J by 1 base, with 9 bases between. CDR3 nucleotide sequence: TGCGCCAGCAGCTTGTATGGGGAAAGCAATCAGCCCCAGCATTTT. Translated: CASSLYGESNQPQHF.

This sequence joins TRBV6-2 or TRBV6-3 and TRBJ1-2, with unresolved D. Germline lookup yields CDR1 MNHEY and CDR2 SVGEGT. This CDR3 contains 12 residues. V was trimmed by 2 bases and J by 7 bases, leaving 8 bases between them. CDR3 loop: CASSYMVGGYTF. CDR3 nucleotide sequence: TGTGCCAGCAGTTACATGGTCGGTGGCTACACCTTC.

This clone was observed once. The genes are TRBV28 and TRBJ2-7, with 7 bases lining up with TRBD2. V lost 5 bases and J lost 7; bases outside the gene matches: 14. This CDR3 is built from 15 residues. Germline V gene lookup returns CDR1 MDHEN and CDR2 SYDVKM. The CDR3 loop is CASSPGLGRATEQYF. The CDR3, as DNA: TGTGCCAGCAGTCCCGGCTTGGGGAGGGCCACTGAGCAGTACTTC.

The chain recombines TRBV11-2 with TRBJ2-2, with 9 bases matching TRBD2. V was pared by 1 base and J by 2 bases, with 11 bases of the junction left unmatched. The CDR3 is 19 amino acids. Germline V gives CDR1 SGHAT, CDR2 FQNNGV. The CDR3 coding sequence is TGTGCCAGCAGCTTAGTCCCCTGGCGGGGGGGATTAAACACCGGGGAGCTGTTTTTT. The encoded protein is CASSLVPWRGGLNTGELFF.

V is TRBV6-2 or TRBV6-3 and J is TRBJ2-7; D is undetermined. The CDR3 spans 14 residues. V was cut by 6 bases and J by 2 bases, with 14 bases left in between. In germline, CDR1 is MNHEY, CDR2 SVGEGT. The CDR3 DNA follows: TGTGCCAGCAGCCACCGTAGGGTTCCCTACGAGCAGTACTTC. Translating it yields CASSHRRVPYEQYF.

This chain joins TRBV10-2 and TRBJ1-5; 9 nucleotides match TRBD1. Germline V gene sequence: CDR1 WSHSY, CDR2 SAAADI. With V trimmed by 2 bases and J by 7 bases, 3 bases remained unmatched. This CDR3 has 14 amino acids. CDR3 protein: CASSERTGAQPQHF. CDR3 bases: TGCGCCAGCAGTGAGAGGACAGGGGCCCAGCCCCAGCATTTT.

This clone was counted between two and nine times. V is TRBV7-9 and J is TRBJ1-1, with D unresolved. The germline gives CDR1 SEHNR, CDR2 FQNEAQ (reference sequence). This CDR3 is 13 amino acids long. Trimming cost V 5 bases and J 0 bases, with 7 bases left between them. CDR3 sequence (DNA): TGTGCCAGCAGCGCGGGCATGAACACTGAAGCTTTCTTT. Its translation is CASSAGMNTEAFF.

V gene TRBV5-1 combines with J gene TRBJ2-5, with D uncertain. CDR3 length: 13 residues. V lost 0 bases and J lost 5, with 8 bases in between. CDR1 and CDR2 (germline): SGHRS, YFSETQ. DNA of the CDR3: TGCGCCAGCAGCTTGGGTGGGAAGGAGACCCAGTACTTC. Its translation: CASSLGGKETQYF.

The gene calls are TRBV2 and TRBJ1-2; TRBD1 might be the D (5 bases). Looked up from germline, CDR1 is SNHLY and CDR2 is FYNNEI. The CDR3 has 13 amino acids. Trimming took off 6 bases at V and 0 bases at J, with 8 bases between the two ends. The CDR3 loop is CASRTEANYGYTF. Here the CDR3 DNA reads TGTGCCAGCAGGACAGAAGCTAACTATGGCTACACCTTC.

The genes are TRBV7-9 and TRBJ2-7, with a tentative D call TRBD1 (5 bases). Trimming took 3 bases from V and 5 from J, leaving 11 bases between them. CDR3 length: 13 residues. CDR1 is SEHNR, CDR2 FQNEAQ, per germline (reference sequence). The CDR3: CASSFPGFDEQYF. The CDR3 nucleotides read TGTGCCAGCAGCTTCCCAGGGTTCGACGAGCAGTACTTC.

This chain uses TRBV7-9 with TRBJ1-1; 7 bases fit TRBD1. Germline V gene data show CDR1 as SEHNR and CDR2 as FQNEAQ (reference sequence). This CDR3 is 15 amino acids long. V shed 3 bases and J 1 base; nucleotides not matched to a gene: 5. CDR3 amino acids: CASSFPQGTNTEAFF. CDR3 coding DNA: TGTGCCAGCAGCTTCCCACAGGGGACGAACACTGAAGCTTTCTTT.

The chain is built from TRBV5-5 and TRBJ2-1; possibly TRBD2 for D (6 bases). The germline V and J ends were trimmed by 0 bases and 0 bases, with 10 bases remaining between them. Germline-derived CDR1 and CDR2 are SGHKS and YYEKEE (reference sequence). There are 16 residues in the CDR3. The CDR3 DNA sequence: TGTGCCAGCAGCTTGGGGGAGGCAGCCTCCTACAATGAGCAGTTCTTC. The encoded protein is CASSLGEAASYNEQFF.

In its sample, this clone was seen once. The chain carries TRBV6-1 and TRBJ1-1, with TRBD1 as a possible D gene (5 bases). The V and J ends lost 0 bases and 4 bases respectively, with 15 bases between them. Germline CDR1 and CDR2: MNHNS and SASEGT. CDR3 length equals 16 residues. The chain's CDR3 is CASSEAYRGEGTEAFF. Written as DNA, the CDR3 is TGTGCCAGCAGTGAAGCGTATCGAGGGGAGGGCACTGAAGCTTTCTTT.

V usage is TRBV5-1 and J usage is TRBJ2-1; 7 bases map to TRBD2. Germline loops: CDR1 SGHRS, CDR2 YFSETQ. J lost 8 bases, V lost 4 bases, and 12 bases had no gene match. This CDR3 spans 15 amino acids. CDR3 sequence reads: CASSQPSGYKDEQFF. The CDR3 DNA follows: TGCGCCAGCAGCCAGCCTAGCGGCTACAAGGATGAGCAGTTCTTC.

This clone was seen once. This chain uses TRBV9 with TRBJ2-2; the match to TRBD2 covers 8 bases. The ends lost 1 base at V and 6 bases at J; junction bases unmatched: 5. Germline lookup yields CDR1 SGDLS and CDR2 YYNGEE. The CDR3 covers 15 residues. CDR3: CASSVSGRAAGELFF. The CDR3 DNA is TGTGCCAGCAGCGTATCCGGGAGGGCAGCCGGGGAGCTGTTTTTT.